These 29 T cell receptor beta chains came from one sample sequenced in a study of T cell responses to AZD1222 COVID-19 vaccine. The method was immunoSEQ multiplex PCR; TCRdb's version includes in-frame clones alone and lacks a portion of them. The data show 150,000 to 200,000 clones, about 91% seen once. The material sequenced was peripheral blood, taken 28 days after the second AZD1222 dose. The receptors were sampled from an adult who received the AZD1222 COVID-19 vaccine.

This clone appeared a few times. This sequence joins TRBV5-4 and TRBJ2-1; unclear D gene. V lost 2 bases and J lost 6, with 27 bases in between. CDR1 SGHNT and CDR2 YYREEE come from the germline V gene (reference sequence). The CDR3 has 19 amino acids. The CDR3, as DNA: TGTGCCAGCAGCTTAACGCGGAAAAGGGTATTAGGTAAGTTCAATGAGCAGTTCTTC. This translates into CASSLTRKRVLGKFNEQFF.

The V call is TRBV5-8, the J call TRBJ2-1, with 8 bases lining up with TRBD1. Germline V gene data show CDR1 as SGHTS and CDR2 as YDEGEE. V shed 5 bases, J shed 12 bases, and the junction held 7 bases outside the gene matches. This CDR3 region has 12 residues. The chain's CDR3 is CASRSTGDGQFF. CDR3 nucleotides: TGTGCCAGCAGATCGACAGGGGACGGGCAGTTCTTC.

V gene TRBV12-3 or TRBV12-4 combines with J gene TRBJ1-2; D perhaps matches TRBD1 (6 bases). V lost 2 bases to trimming and J lost 7 bases, with 11 bases between them. The CDR3 spans 13 residues. As DNA, the CDR3 is TGTGCCAGCAGTTTAAGGCAGGGGTTTGGCTACACCTTC. Translating it yields CASSLRQGFGYTF.

Comments on this clone: At one of its ends the junction is not consistent with the germline gene, which may arise from a read error. V and J are TRBV29-1 and TRBJ1-2; 8 bases are a match to TRBD1. Germline V lookup: CDR1 SQVTM, CDR2 ANQGSEA. The CDR3 runs 15 residues. CDR3 nucleotides: TGCAGCGCTGAAAAATCGGGACAGGAACCTTATGGCTACACCTTC. It is translated as CSAEKSGQEPYGYTF.

The chain combines TRBV27 with TRBJ1-3; D unclear. Germline CDR1 MNHEY, CDR2 SMNVEV (reference sequence). With 5 bases removed from V and 2 bases from J, the gap between germline ends came to 13 bases. This CDR3 has 15 residues. CDR3 loop: CASSLNGSPGNTIYF. CDR3 DNA sequence: TGTGCCAGCAGTCTAAATGGTAGTCCTGGAAACACCATATATTTT.

The V and J genes are TRBV27 and TRBJ2-1; D possibly corresponds to TRBD2 (7 bases). CDR1 and CDR2 (germline): MNHEY, SMNVEV (reference sequence). This CDR3 spans 16 amino acids. V dropped 1 base and J dropped 3 bases, with 13 bases sitting between them. In DNA, the CDR3 is TGTGCCAGCAGTTTATTTGCGGGGGCGGACTACAATGAGCAGTTCTTC. Its translation: CASSLFAGADYNEQFF.

The chain joins TRBV4-2 to TRBJ1-2, with 7 bases identical to TRBD1. V was clipped by 1 base and J by 3 bases; unmatched bases: 5. This CDR3 has 15 amino acids. CDR1 LGHNA and CDR2 YNFKEQ come from the germline V gene. The CDR3 nucleotides are TGTGCCAGCAGCCAAGTCGGAGGGGGCGACTATGGCTACACCTTC. Amino acid sequence: CASSQVGGGDYGYTF.

This sequence joins TRBV19 and TRBJ1-3; tentative D call: TRBD1 (6 bases). V dropped 5 bases and J dropped 4 bases, with 18 bases sitting between them. Germline V gene data show CDR1 as LNHDA and CDR2 as SQIVND (reference sequence). The CDR3 sequence is 16 residues long. The CDR3 sequence is CASSDPGHRSGNTIYF. CDR3 DNA: TGTGCCAGTAGTGATCCGGGACACAGAAGCGGAAACACCATATATTTT.

The chain has TRBV5-1 and TRBJ2-7, with 7 nucleotides matching TRBD1. After removal of 2 bases from V and 4 bases from J, the junction contained 6 bases not matched to a gene. CDR1 and CDR2 from the germline V gene are SGHRS and YFSETQ. CDR3 length equals 14 residues. The CDR3 loop reads CASSFRGWGYEQYF. CDR3 coding DNA: TGCGCCAGCAGCTTCAGGGGGTGGGGATACGAGCAGTACTTC.

The chain joins TRBV5-6 to TRBJ2-3; the match to TRBD1 covers 7 bases. The J segment lost 1 base and the V segment lost 3 bases, leaving 2 bases of the junction unmatched. Per germline, CDR1 SGHDT and CDR2 YYEEEE. The CDR3 contains 14 residues. The chain's CDR3 is CASSSGQGTDTQYF. The CDR3 DNA follows: TGTGCCAGCAGCTCTGGACAGGGCACAGATACGCAGTATTTT.

The chain recombines TRBV5-8 with TRBJ2-5; 12 bases match TRBD2. CDR1 is SGHTS and CDR2 is YDEGEE in the germline V gene. CDR3 length: 16 amino acids. Germline trimming cut 0 bases from V and 4 bases from J; bases unmatched to any gene: 4. CDR3 residues: CASSLVATSGGETQYF. The CDR3 DNA is TGTGCCAGCAGCTTGGTCGCGACTAGCGGGGGAGAGACCCAGTACTTC.

The V gene is TRBV28, the J gene TRBJ2-7, with D possibly matching TRBD1 (5 bases). The CDR3 has 15 residues. Trimming cost V 1 base and J 0 bases, with 10 bases left between them. Germline CDR1 is MDHEN and CDR2 is SYDVKM. CDR3 region: CASSLFGRVSYEQYF. The DNA for the CDR3 is TGTGCCAGCAGTTTATTCGGCAGGGTCTCCTACGAGCAGTACTTC.

The J gene is TRBJ1-3, the V gene TRBV5-4; a weak D match, TRBD1 (6 bases). The CDR3 is made up of 15 amino acids. V was pared by 0 bases and J by 3 bases, with 10 bases between. CDR1 and CDR2 (germline): SGHNT, YYREEE (reference sequence). CDR3 nucleotides: TGTGCCAGCAGCTTGGAGGGGGTCAATGGAAACACCATATATTTT. Translated, it gives CASSLEGVNGNTIYF.

The chain recombines TRBV6-5 with TRBJ2-1; D may be TRBD2 (6 bases). V lost 7 bases and J 15 bases, leaving 16 bases between the germline ends. Germline CDR1 reads MNHEY; CDR2 reads SVGAGI. The CDR3 sequence is 11 residues long. CDR3 sequence reads: CASTKNGGRFF. DNA of the CDR3: TGTGCCAGCACCAAGAACGGGGGTCGGTTCTTC.

CDR3 amino acids: CATSRAGGPPLHF. The CDR3 DNA is TGTGCCACCAGCAGAGCCGGCGGGCCACCCCTCCACTTT. The chain is built from TRBV15 and TRBJ1-6, with D hard to call. The length of the CDR3 is 13 residues. CDR1 LNHNV and CDR2 YYDKDF come from the germline V gene (reference sequence). The V and J ends lost 1 base and 11 bases respectively, with 9 bases between them. Based on the CDR3 plus reference TRBV15 and TRBJ1-6, the full variable domain is DAMVIQNPRYQVTQFGKPVTLSCSQTLNHNVMYWYQQKSSQAPKLLFHYYDKDFNNEADTPDNFQSRRPNTSFCFLDIRSPGLGDTAMYLCATSRAGGPPLHFGNGTRLTVT.

This clone appeared a few times. V is TRBV5-5 and J is TRBJ1-2; no reliable D call. This CDR3 has 12 amino acids. Trimming left V 2 bases short and J 3 bases short, with 5 bases between. Germline values: CDR1 SGHKS, CDR2 YYEKEE (reference sequence). The CDR3 spells CASSLDHYGYTF. CDR3 nucleotide sequence: TGTGCCAGCAGCTTAGACCACTATGGCTACACCTTC.

This clone was picked up one time. The rearrangement joins TRBV6-1 to TRBJ1-3; D remains ambiguous. CDR1 is MNHNS and CDR2 is SASEGT in the germline V gene. V lost 1 base, J lost 0 bases, and 7 bases lay in between. The CDR3 runs 15 residues. The CDR3 DNA is TGTGCCAGCAGTGAAGGGGGTAGCTCTGGAAACACCATATATTTT. This translates into CASSEGGSSGNTIYF.

This clone was seen just once. The V gene is TRBV6-5, the J gene TRBJ1-1; D gene unclear. V lost 6 bases, J lost 4 bases, and 9 bases lay in between. The length of the CDR3 is 12 residues. Germline V CDR1 and CDR2: MNHEY, SVGAGI. The CDR3 here is CASRRTSTEAFF. The DNA of the CDR3 is TGTGCCAGCAGGCGAACTTCCACTGAAGCTTTCTTT.

The V call is TRBV9, the J call TRBJ1-2; 7 nucleotides agree with TRBD1. J was trimmed by 2 bases and V by 3 bases; bases with no gene match: 7. Germline lookup yields CDR1 SGDLS and CDR2 YYNGEE. CDR3 length: 15 residues. The CDR3, as DNA: TGTGCCAGCAGCGCGGGGGGACAGCCCAACTATGGCTACACCTTC. It codes for CASSAGGQPNYGYTF.

The chain's CDR3 is CASSQDTLSYGYTF. The CDR3 DNA reads TGTGCCAGCAGCCAAGATACCCTTTCATATGGCTACACCTTC. J is TRBJ1-2 and V is TRBV3-1 (or the pseudogene TRBV3-2), with D unresolved. V was clipped by 0 bases and J by 5 bases, with 10 bases between them. This CDR3 contains 14 residues. The germline gives CDR1 LGHDT, CDR2 YNNKEL (reference sequence).

The chain combines TRBV27 with TRBJ1-5, with TRBD1 identical over 7 bases. CDR1 MNHEY and CDR2 SMNVEV come from the germline V gene (reference sequence). The junction had 6 bases not matched to a gene; V was cut back by 6 bases and J by 1 base. CDR3 length equals 15 residues. CDR3 loop: CASSETGQSNQPQHF. CDR3 nucleotides: TGTGCCAGCAGCGAAACGGGACAGAGCAATCAGCCCCAGCATTTT.

The CDR3 loop is CASSQVRDTYGYTF. CDR3 bases: TGTGCCAGCAGCCAAGTGAGAGACACCTATGGCTACACCTTC. The J gene is TRBJ1-2, the V gene TRBV14, with no clear D. CDR1 and CDR2 from the germline V gene are SGHDN and FVKESK. The CDR3 spans 14 residues. The V and J ends lost 1 base and 4 bases respectively, with 10 bases between them. Using reference TRBV14 and TRBJ1-2 for the parts outside the CDR3, the full variable domain is EAGVTQFPSHSVIEKGQTVTLRCDPISGHDNLYWYRRVMGKEIKFLLHFVKESKQDESGMPNNRFLAERTGGTYSTLKVQPAELEDSGVYFCASSQVRDTYGYTFGSGTRLTVV.

This sequence joins TRBV21-1 and TRBJ1-5; the table assigns TRBD1, which was not confirmed against the DNA. TRBV21-1 is a pseudogene segment. There are 13 residues in the CDR3. CDR3 sequence (DNA): TGTGCCAGCCCTACAGTGAGCAATCAGCCCCAGCATTTT. Protein: CASPTVSNQPQHF.

Comments on this clone: The sample holds other DNA sequences that translate to the same CDR3. V gene TRBV29-1 combines with J gene TRBJ2-7; 7 nucleotides match TRBD1. Trimming at V came to 3 bases and at J to 2 bases, leaving 10 bases not matched to a gene. Germline V gives CDR1 SQVTM, CDR2 ANQGSEA. The CDR3 has 15 residues. The chain's CDR3 is CSVEDPAGGTYEQYF. The CDR3 DNA reads as TGCAGCGTTGAGGATCCGGCAGGGGGAACCTACGAGCAGTACTTC.

This clone has only a few counts. This chain joins TRBV4-2 and TRBJ2-2; tentatively, D is TRBD1 (5 bases). Germline loops: CDR1 LGHNA, CDR2 YNFKEQ. CDR3 length: 19 residues. Trimming stripped 2 bases from V and 3 bases from J, with 22 bases between. The CDR3 spells CASSQPLLPDMIYTGELFF. CDR3 DNA: TGTGCCAGCAGCCAACCTCTCCTACCGGACATGATTTACACCGGGGAGCTGTTTTTT.

The gene calls are TRBV7-3 and TRBJ1-1, with D maybe TRBD1 (5 bases). The germline gives CDR1 SGHTA, CDR2 FQGTGA. The ends were cut back, 5 bases at V and 0 bases at J, with 16 bases in the middle. This CDR3 has 16 residues. In DNA, the CDR3 is TGTGCCAGCAGCCCGATAAAGGGGAGGGTGAACACTGAAGCTTTCTTT. Translated, it gives CASSPIKGRVNTEAFF.

This clone occurred once. The rearrangement uses TRBV11-3 and TRBJ2-2, with unresolved D. Trimming removed 5 bases from V and 8 bases from J, with 9 bases in between. There are 12 residues in the CDR3. The germline V gene encodes CDR1 SGHNT and CDR2 YENEEA. CDR3 in DNA: TGTGCCAGCAGCCCCGATATGGGGGAGCTGTTTTTT. It yields the protein CASSPDMGELFF.

The chain joins TRBV2 to TRBJ1-2, with D unclear. The CDR3 has 16 residues. V was pared by 6 bases and J by 6 bases, with 23 bases between. The V gene's germline CDR1 is SNHLY and CDR2 FYNNEI. Written as DNA, the CDR3 is TGTGCCAGCAGCGGTACTATGAGGCGCATTCCCAATGGCTACACCTTC. Translation gives CASSGTMRRIPNGYTF.

The chain is built from TRBV2 and TRBJ2-7; TRBD2 is a possible D gene (5 bases). CDR1 is SNHLY, CDR2 FYNNEI, per germline. The length of the CDR3 is 13 residues. V was pared by 4 bases and J by 4 bases, with 11 bases between. This CDR3 reads CASSGGLLYEQYF. Written as DNA, the CDR3 is TGTGCCAGCAGTGGAGGGTTGCTATACGAGCAGTACTTC.